This TCR beta chain was recovered during a study of T cells after yellow fever vaccination (dated by TCRdb to about 2019). A note on the overall study: The SMART-Seq v4 Ultra Low Input RNA kit was used to prepare libraries from fractions with low cell numbers. Two healthy male donors, one aged 18 to 29 and one aged 30 to 40 years, made up the cohort. Blood samples were taken at several timepoints before and after primary and secondary immunization, and bulk PBMC replicates and cell subsets were isolated. To track T-cell clones before and after primary and booster YFV17D yellow fever vaccination, bulk TCR alpha and beta repertoires were sequenced longitudinally. Here is what the overall study found, with its caveats: Computational filtering was needed because FACS-sorted repertoires could contain abundant contaminating clonotypes from the bulk population. A small share of clonotypes was detected in both CD4 and CD8 compartments, with the overlap likely arising from convergent recombination. Only a couple of donors were included in the study, so the extent to which the findings can be generalized is limited. Most clones expanded after primary vaccination were re-detected after the booster (96% of CD4 and roughly 87% of CD8), suggesting broad memory maintenance. Compared with the primary T-cell response, the secondary T-cell response was faster but weaker, reaching its peak on day 5 rather than on day 15.

In its sample, this clonotype was seen a few times. It lacks a known antigen. No base quality values were provided; no much bigger clone lies one nucleotide off. Data came from an Illumina NovaSeq 6000. TCR cDNA was synthesized by 5'RACE template switching, which introduced a universal primer site and unique molecular identifiers. Priming of cDNA synthesis was performed from both the TCR alpha and TCR beta constant segments. Libraries were amplified in two PCR steps, with sample barcodes and sequencing adapters added in the second step. Sequencing of libraries was done on Illumina HiSeq 2500 (2x100 bp) or NovaSeq (2x150 bp). In the authors' own workflow: MIGEC was used to demultiplex reads and collapse the reads into UMI consensus sequences, and MiXCR was used for V(D)J alignment. Using edgeR on replicate PBMC samples, clonotypes were called vaccine-responding if FDR was below 0.01 and the log2 fold change was above 5 up to day 15. Each bulk clonotype received a CD4 or CD8 identity based on whether the sequenced CD4 or CD8 repertoire contained that clonotype at higher abundance. The raw public reads went through TCRdb reprocessing: fastp at Q25, MiXCR clone calling, in-frame beta chains kept. CDR3 protein duplicates are merged, each entry listing the most common genes and DNA. None of the V and J calls come from the authors' own analysis; TCRdb made them. A total of around 320,000 distinct CDR3 sequences appear in this sample, around 11% of them only once. In total, the top ten clones hold about 3.3% of the sample.

V loses 4 bases at its end and J loses 1 base; junction bases beyond the gene matches: 3. The germline V gene sets CDR1 to SGHRS and CDR2 to YFSETQ. Including cysteine and phenylalanine, the CDR3 has 14 amino acids. Here the CDR3 DNA is all that survives: 42 bases in frame from base 1. This sample's treatment or condition label indicates: live attenuated yellow fever vaccine strain. A standard Ficoll-Paque protocol was used to isolate PBMCs from peripheral blood. CD4 and CD8 T-cell fractions were isolated with Dynabeads CD4 and CD8 positive selection kits. TriZol was used to extract RNA from bulk PBMCs, from CD4 and CD8 fractions, and from dextramer-positive and dextramer-negative fractions.

Source: CD4+ T cells sorted from PBMCs, taken 45 days after the yellow fever booster vaccination. The sequence was collected from a man between 18 and 29 years old who received the YFV17D yellow fever vaccine. Recombination connected TRBV5-1 to TRBJ2-5, with 8 central nucleotides matching TRBD1. The CDR3 here reads CASSQDRAQETQYF. Here is the DNA: TGCGCCAGCAGCCAGGACAGGGCCCAAGAGACCCAGTACTTC.